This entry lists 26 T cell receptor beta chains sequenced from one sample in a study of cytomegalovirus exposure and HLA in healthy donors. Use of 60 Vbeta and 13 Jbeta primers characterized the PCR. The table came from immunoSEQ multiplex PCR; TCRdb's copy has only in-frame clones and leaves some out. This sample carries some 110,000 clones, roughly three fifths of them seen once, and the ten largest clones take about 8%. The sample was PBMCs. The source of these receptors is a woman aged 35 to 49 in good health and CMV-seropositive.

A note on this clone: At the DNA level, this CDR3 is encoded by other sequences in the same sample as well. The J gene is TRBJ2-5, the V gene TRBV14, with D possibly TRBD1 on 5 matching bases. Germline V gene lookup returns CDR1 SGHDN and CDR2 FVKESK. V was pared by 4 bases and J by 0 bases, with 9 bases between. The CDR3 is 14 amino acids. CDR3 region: CASSLNRNQETQYF. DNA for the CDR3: TGTGCCAGCAGCCTTAACAGGAACCAAGAGACCCAGTACTTC.

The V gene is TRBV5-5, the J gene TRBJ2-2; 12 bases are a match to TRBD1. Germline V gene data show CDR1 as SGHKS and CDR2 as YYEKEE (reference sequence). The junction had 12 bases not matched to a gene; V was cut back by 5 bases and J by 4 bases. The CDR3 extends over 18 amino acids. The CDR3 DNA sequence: TGTGCCAGCAGTTCTCCGGGACAGGGGGCAAGTGTCACCGGGGAGCTGTTTTTT. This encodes CASSSPGQGASVTGELFF.

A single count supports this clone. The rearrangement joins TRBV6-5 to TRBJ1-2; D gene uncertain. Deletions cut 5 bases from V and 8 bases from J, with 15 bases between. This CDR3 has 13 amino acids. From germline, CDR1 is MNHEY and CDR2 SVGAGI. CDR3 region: CASSAETLRGYTF. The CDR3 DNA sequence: TGTGCCAGCAGTGCGGAAACGCTAAGAGGCTACACCTTC.

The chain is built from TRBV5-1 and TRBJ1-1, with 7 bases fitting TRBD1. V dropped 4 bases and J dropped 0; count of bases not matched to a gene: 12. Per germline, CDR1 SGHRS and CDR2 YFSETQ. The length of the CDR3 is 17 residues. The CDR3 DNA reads TGCGCCAGCAGCCTGTCCGGGACAGACTACCTGAACACTGAAGCTTTCTTT. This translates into CASSLSGTDYLNTEAFF.

CDR3 residues: CASSRQGGETQYF. The CDR3 region has the DNA TGTGCCAGCAGTCGACAGGGGGGGGAGACCCAGTACTTC. The chain is built from TRBV2 and TRBJ2-5, with 9 bases matching TRBD1. Germline V CDR1 and CDR2: SNHLY, FYNNEI. The CDR3 covers 13 residues. V lost 5 bases to trimming and J lost 5 bases; unmatched junction nucleotides: 3.

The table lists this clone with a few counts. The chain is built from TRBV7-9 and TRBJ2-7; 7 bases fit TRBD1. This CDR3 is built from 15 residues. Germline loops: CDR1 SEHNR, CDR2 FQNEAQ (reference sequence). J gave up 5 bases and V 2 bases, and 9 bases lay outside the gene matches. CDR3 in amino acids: CASSLLRQGWDEQYF. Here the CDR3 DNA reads TGTGCCAGCAGCTTACTCCGACAGGGTTGGGACGAGCAGTACTTC.

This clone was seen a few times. CDR3 residues: CSVEERSGVTTGELFF. The DNA for the CDR3 is TGCAGCGTTGAAGAACGGTCAGGGGTAACCACCGGGGAGCTGTTTTTT. The rearrangement uses TRBV29-1 and TRBJ2-2; tentatively, D is TRBD1 (6 bases). Trimming shortened V by 0 bases and J by 4 bases, and 15 bases separated the two germline ends. CDR1 and CDR2 from the germline V gene are SQVTM and ANQGSEA. The CDR3 spans 16 residues.

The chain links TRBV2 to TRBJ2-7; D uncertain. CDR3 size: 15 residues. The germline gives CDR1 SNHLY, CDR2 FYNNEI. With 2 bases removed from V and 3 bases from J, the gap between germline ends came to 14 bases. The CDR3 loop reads CASSEIPDNGYEQYF. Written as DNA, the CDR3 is TGTGCCAGCAGTGAAATCCCCGACAATGGCTACGAGCAGTACTTC.

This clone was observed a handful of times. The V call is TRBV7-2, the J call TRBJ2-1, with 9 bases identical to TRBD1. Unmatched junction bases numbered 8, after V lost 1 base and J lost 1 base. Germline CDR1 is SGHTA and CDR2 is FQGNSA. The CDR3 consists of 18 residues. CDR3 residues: CASSLGGSGTGSYNEQFF. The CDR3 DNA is TGTGCCAGCAGCTTAGGGGGTTCTGGGACAGGGTCCTACAATGAGCAGTTCTTC.

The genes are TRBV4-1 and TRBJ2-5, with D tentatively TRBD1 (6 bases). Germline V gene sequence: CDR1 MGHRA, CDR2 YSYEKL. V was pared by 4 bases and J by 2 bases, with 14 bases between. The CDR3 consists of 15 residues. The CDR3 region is CASSPPKTGQETQYF. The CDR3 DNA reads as TGCGCCAGCAGCCCACCCAAGACAGGTCAAGAGACCCAGTACTTC.

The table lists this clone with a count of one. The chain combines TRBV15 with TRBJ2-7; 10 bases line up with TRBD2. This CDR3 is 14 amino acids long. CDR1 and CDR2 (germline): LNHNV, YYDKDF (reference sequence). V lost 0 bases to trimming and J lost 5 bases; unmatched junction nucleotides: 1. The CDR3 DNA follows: TGTGCCACCAGCAGAGAGCTAGCGGGAGACGAGCAGTACTTC. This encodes CATSRELAGDEQYF. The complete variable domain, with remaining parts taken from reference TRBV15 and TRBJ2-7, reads DAMVIQNPRYQVTQFGKPVTLSCSQTLNHNVMYWYQQKSSQAPKLLFHYYDKDFNNEADTPDNFQSRRPNTSFCFLDIRSPGLGDTAMYLCATSRELAGDEQYFGPGTRLTVT.

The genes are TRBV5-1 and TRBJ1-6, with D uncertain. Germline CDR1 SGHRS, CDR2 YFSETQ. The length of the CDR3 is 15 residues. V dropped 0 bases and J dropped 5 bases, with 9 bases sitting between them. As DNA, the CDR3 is TGCGCCAGCAGCTTGGATAATTCTGATAATTCACCCCTCCACTTT. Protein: CASSLDNSDNSPLHF.

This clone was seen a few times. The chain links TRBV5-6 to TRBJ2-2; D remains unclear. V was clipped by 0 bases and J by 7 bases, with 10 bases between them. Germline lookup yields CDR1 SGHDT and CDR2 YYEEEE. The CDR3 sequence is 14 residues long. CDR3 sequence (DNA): TGTGCCAGCAGCTTGGGTAGCCCCCGCGGGGAGCTGTTTTTT. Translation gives CASSLGSPRGELFF.

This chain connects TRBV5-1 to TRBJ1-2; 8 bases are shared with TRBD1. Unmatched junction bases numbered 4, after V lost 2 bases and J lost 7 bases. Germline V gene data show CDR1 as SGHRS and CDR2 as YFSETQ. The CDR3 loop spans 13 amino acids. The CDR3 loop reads CASSFTGGGGYTF. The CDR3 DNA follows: TGCGCCAGCAGCTTTACAGGGGGTGGTGGCTACACCTTC.

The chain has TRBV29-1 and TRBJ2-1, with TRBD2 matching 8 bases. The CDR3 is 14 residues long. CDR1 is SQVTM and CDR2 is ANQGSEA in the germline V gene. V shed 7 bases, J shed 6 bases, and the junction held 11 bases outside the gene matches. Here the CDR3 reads CSESGTRGSNEQFF. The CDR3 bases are TGCAGCGAGAGCGGGACTAGGGGGTCCAATGAGCAGTTCTTC.

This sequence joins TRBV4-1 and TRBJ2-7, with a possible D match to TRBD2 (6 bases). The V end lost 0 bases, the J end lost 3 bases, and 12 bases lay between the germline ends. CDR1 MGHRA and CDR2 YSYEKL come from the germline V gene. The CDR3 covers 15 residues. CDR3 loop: CASSQDPGLLYEQYF. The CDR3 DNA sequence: TGCGCCAGCAGCCAAGACCCGGGACTCCTCTACGAGCAGTACTTC.

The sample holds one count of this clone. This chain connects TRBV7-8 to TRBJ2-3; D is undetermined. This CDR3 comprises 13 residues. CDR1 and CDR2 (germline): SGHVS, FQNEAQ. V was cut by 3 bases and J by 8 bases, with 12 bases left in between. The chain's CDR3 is CASSFLSPGTQYF. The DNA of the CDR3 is TGTGCCAGCAGCTTCCTGTCCCCCGGTACGCAGTATTTT.

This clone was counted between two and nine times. CDR3 nucleotide sequence: TGTGCCAGCATTGGGAGCGGAGAGACCCAGTACTTC. This translates into CASIGSGETQYF. This chain joins TRBV2 and TRBJ2-5; tentative D call: TRBD2 (5 bases). The CDR3 sequence is 12 residues long. V was trimmed by 7 bases and J by 4 bases, leaving 10 bases between them. Germline V gene sequence: CDR1 SNHLY, CDR2 FYNNEI.

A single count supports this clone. The CDR3 DNA sequence: TGTGCCAGCGGGGGGACTAGCGGGAGCTTCCATGAGCAGTTCTTC. The encoded protein is CASGGTSGSFHEQFF. The chain has TRBV6-4 and TRBJ2-1; the match to TRBD2 covers 14 bases. The V gene's germline CDR1 is MRHNA and CDR2 SNTAGT. The V segment lost 8 bases and the J segment 8 bases; nucleotides outside the gene matches: 8. The CDR3 consists of 15 residues.

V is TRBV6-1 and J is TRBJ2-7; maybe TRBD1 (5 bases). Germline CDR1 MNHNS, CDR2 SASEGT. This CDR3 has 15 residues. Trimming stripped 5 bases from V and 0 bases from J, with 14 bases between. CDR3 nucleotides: TGTGCCAGCAGTCCTGACAGTGCTAGCTCCTACGAGCAGTACTTC. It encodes CASSPDSASSYEQYF.

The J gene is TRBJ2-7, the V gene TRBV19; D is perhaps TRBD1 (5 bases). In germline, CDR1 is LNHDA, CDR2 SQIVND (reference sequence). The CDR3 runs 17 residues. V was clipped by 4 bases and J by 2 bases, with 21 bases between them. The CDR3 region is CASSTARRGVRPYEQYF. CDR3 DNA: TGTGCCAGTAGTACCGCTCGAAGGGGCGTTCGTCCCTACGAGCAGTACTTC.

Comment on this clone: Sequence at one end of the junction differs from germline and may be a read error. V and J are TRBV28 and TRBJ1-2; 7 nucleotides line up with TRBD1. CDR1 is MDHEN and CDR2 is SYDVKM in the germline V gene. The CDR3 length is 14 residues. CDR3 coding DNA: TGTGCCAGCAGTCCCGCGGAGGGGGCGAGGGGCTACCCCTTC. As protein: CASSPAEGARGYPF.

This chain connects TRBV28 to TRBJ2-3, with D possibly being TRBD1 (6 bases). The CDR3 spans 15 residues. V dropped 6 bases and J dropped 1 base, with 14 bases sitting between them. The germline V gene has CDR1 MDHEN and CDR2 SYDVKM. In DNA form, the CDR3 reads TGTGCCAGCAGCTTGAACAGGGCTGGCACAGATACGCAGTATTTT. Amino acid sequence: CASSLNRAGTDTQYF.

CDR3 residues: CASSPGSSNQPQHF. The DNA of the CDR3 is TGTGCCAGCAGCCCGGGATCTAGCAATCAGCCCCAGCATTTT. The chain employs TRBV2 and TRBJ1-5; D remains unclear. Germline CDR1 reads SNHLY; CDR2 reads FYNNEI. The ends were cut back, 6 bases at V and 0 bases at J, with 9 bases in the middle. The CDR3 sequence is 14 residues long.

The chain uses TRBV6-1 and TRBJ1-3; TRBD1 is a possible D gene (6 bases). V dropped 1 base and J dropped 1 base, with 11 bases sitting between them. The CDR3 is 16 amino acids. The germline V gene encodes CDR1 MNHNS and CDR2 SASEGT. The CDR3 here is CASSEGTGKSGNTIYF. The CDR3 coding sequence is TGTGCCAGCAGTGAAGGAACAGGGAAGTCTGGAAACACCATATATTTT.

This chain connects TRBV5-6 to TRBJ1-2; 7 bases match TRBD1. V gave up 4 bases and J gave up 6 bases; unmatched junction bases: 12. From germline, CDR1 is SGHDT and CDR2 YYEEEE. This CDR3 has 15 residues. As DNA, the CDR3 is TGTGCCAGCAGCCATATAGTATCACAGGGGCATGGCTACACCTTC. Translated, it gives CASSHIVSQGHGYTF.